The clone carrying this T cell receptor (beta chain) showed up just a few times. Antigen specificity is unknown. V lost 3 bases and J lost 3, with 9 bases in between. The V gene's germline CDR1 is SGHAT and CDR2 FQNNGV. The CDR3 runs 13 residues. This sample was included in a study of CD8 T cells in ankylosing spondylitis. Study-wide results and caveats: In ankylosing spondylitis blood, a motif of roughly eight highly homologous TCR beta variants appeared characteristic.

Using quantitative 5'-RACE with molecular barcodes, the authors made TCR beta libraries. Using its own MiXCR run on the 5' RACE reads, TCRdb lists one record per CDR3 protein. The repertoire holds under 150,000 distinct CDR3 sequences, with about an eighth as singletons. The TCR comes from a female donor with ankylosing spondylitis or in good health (not recorded which). The chain employs TRBV11-2 and TRBJ2-7; D is unresolved. Sequencing input: blood, either unsorted or a sorted T cell fraction (not recorded which). This CDR3 is CASSFEGLYEQYF. CDR3 bases: TGTGCCAGCAGCTTCGAAGGCCTCTACGAGCAGTACTTC.